These 21 T cell receptor beta chains came from one sample sequenced in a study of early T cells in non-severe SARS-CoV-2 infection (dated by TCRdb to the early 2020s). Libraries came from 5' RACE. The sequencer listed for this sample is NextSeq 500. TCRdb trimmed public reads at Q25 via fastp, called clones via MiXCR and kept in-frame beta chains. Each CDR3 protein gets just one entry, which takes the most common genes and DNA from the rows behind it. This sample comprises 30,000 to 45,000 distinct CDR3 sequences, about 3.9% of them detected only once. Approximately 5.8% of the sample is in the top ten clones. Material for sequencing was whole blood. These receptors all stem from an adult who was a healthcare worker with PCR-confirmed SARS-CoV-2 infection or an uninfected control (not recorded which).

The chain joins TRBV6-1 to TRBJ2-7, with 9 bases that match TRBD2. This CDR3 is built from 12 residues. The junction had 4 bases not matched to a gene; V was cut back by 9 bases and J by 4 bases. The germline CDR1 and CDR2 sequences are MNHNS and SASEGT. The CDR3 loop is CASGTSMYEQYF. CDR3 sequence (DNA): TGTGCCAGTGGGACTAGCATGTACGAGCAGTACTTC.

This clonotype has ten or more counts. This chain uses TRBV18 with TRBJ2-7; 9 bases map to TRBD1. Germline V gene data show CDR1 as KGHSH and CDR2 as LQKENI. The junction had 7 bases not matched to a gene; V was cut back by 6 bases and J by 1 base. This CDR3 contains 15 residues. The CDR3, as DNA: TGTGCCAGCTCTACTCTGGGACAGGGTTCCTACGAGCAGTACTTC. Its translation: CASSTLGQGSYEQYF.

The table lists this clonotype with many counts. The chain couples TRBV2 to TRBJ1-2, with 8 positions matching TRBD1. The V gene's germline CDR1 is SNHLY and CDR2 FYNNEI. CDR3 length: 14 residues. Trimming cost V 3 bases and J 4 bases; bases outside gene matches: 4. The CDR3 DNA is TGTGCCAGCAGTGAGCAGGGGGCGACCTATGGCTACACCTTC. Residues: CASSEQGATYGYTF.

The sample holds many counts of this clonotype. The rearrangement links TRBV12-3 or TRBV12-4 to TRBJ2-7; perhaps TRBD1 as D (6 bases). Trimming left V 6 bases short and J 3 bases short, with 12 bases between. The CDR3 contains 13 residues. The DNA of the CDR3 is TGTGCCAGCAGGGCGGACAGCCACTACGAGCAGTACTTC. It specifies CASRADSHYEQYF.

The chain joins TRBV19 to TRBJ1-2, with D perhaps matching TRBD1 (5 bases). CDR3 length: 13 residues. V was shortened by 3 bases and J by 6 bases, with 11 bases between the two germline ends. The germline V gene has CDR1 LNHDA and CDR2 SQIVND (reference sequence). The CDR3 coding sequence is TGTGCCAGTAGTATTCCAGGGCGAGATGGCTACACCTTC. Amino acid sequence: CASSIPGRDGYTF.

The sample holds many counts of this clonotype. The genes are TRBV9 and TRBJ1-6; no clear D. The CDR3 extends over 15 amino acids. CDR1 and CDR2 from the germline V gene are SGDLS and YYNGEE. Trimming removed 4 bases from V and 1 base from J, with 9 bases in between. The CDR3 reads CASSPAGSYNSPLHF. For the CDR3, the DNA is TGTGCCAGCAGCCCCGCGGGGTCCTATAATTCACCCCTCCACTTT.

This clonotype has at least ten counts. The V call is TRBV7-9, the J call TRBJ2-5; D may be TRBD2 (6 bases). The V gene's germline CDR1 is SEHNR and CDR2 FQNEAQ (reference sequence). The CDR3 runs to 15 residues. V gave up 5 bases and J gave up 0 bases, with 13 bases separating them. CDR3 sequence: CASSGGLTYQETQYF. The CDR3 DNA reads as TGTGCCAGCAGCGGGGGACTCACCTACCAAGAGACCCAGTACTTC.

This clonotype came up many times. The CDR3 loop reads CASSRGPTTDTQYF. The CDR3 region has the DNA TGTGCCAGCAGCCGTGGGCCCACCACAGATACGCAGTATTTT. The rearrangement links TRBV5-5 to TRBJ2-3; D remains ambiguous. CDR3 length: 14 residues. V lost 4 bases and J lost 2, with 11 bases in between. CDR1 is SGHKS and CDR2 is YYEKEE in the germline V gene (reference sequence). Combining the CDR3 with reference TRBV5-5 and TRBJ2-3 gives the whole variable domain DAGVTQSPTHLIKTRGQQVTLRCSPISGHKSVSWYQQVLGQGPQFIFQYYEKEERGRGNFPDRFSARQFPNYSSELNVNALLLGDSALYLCASSRGPTTDTQYFGPGTRLTVL.

This clonotype has ten or more counts. The V and J genes are TRBV6-5 and TRBJ2-1, with D tentatively TRBD2 (5 bases). Per germline, CDR1 MNHEY and CDR2 SVGAGI. Deletions cut 6 bases from V and 1 base from J, with 22 bases between. This CDR3 region has 18 residues. The CDR3 nucleotides are TGTGCCAGCAGCCCCCGCGGCACCTTCCGAGGGTCCTACAATGAGCAGTTCTTC. It translates to CASSPRGTFRGSYNEQFF.

This clonotype was observed at least ten times. V and J are TRBV5-1 and TRBJ2-7; D is perhaps TRBD1 or TRBD2 (6 bases each). The CDR3 has 13 amino acids. Germline loops: CDR1 SGHRS, CDR2 YFSETQ. Trimming removed 3 bases at V and 3 bases at J, with 10 bases between. Here the CDR3 reads CASSSGGRYEQYF. The CDR3 region has the DNA TGCGCCAGCAGCTCCGGGGGCCGCTACGAGCAGTACTTC.

This clonotype was observed many times. V usage is TRBV10-3 and J usage is TRBJ1-4; D not resolved. The V end lost 6 bases, the J end lost 8 bases, and 1 base lay between the germline ends. CDR1 is ENHRY and CDR2 is SYGVKD in the germline V gene. This CDR3 is 9 amino acids long. The CDR3 protein is CAIREKLFF. The CDR3 region has the DNA TGTGCCATCAGGGAAAAACTGTTTTTT.

This clonotype was seen repeatedly, ten times or more. The V call is TRBV5-1, the J call TRBJ1-3; D not resolved. Trimming stripped 0 bases from V and 0 bases from J, with 7 bases between. The CDR3 totals 15 residues. In germline, CDR1 is SGHRS, CDR2 YFSETQ. The CDR3 DNA sequence: TGCGCCAGCAGCTTGGCCTCCTCCTCTGGAAACACCATATATTTT. Amino acid sequence: CASSLASSSGNTIYF.

The table lists this clonotype with many counts. The chain links TRBV21-1 to TRBJ2-1; TRBD1 reflects the table's D call only, with no check against the DNA. TRBV21-1 is labeled a pseudogene. This CDR3 contains 16 residues. Written as DNA, the CDR3 is TGTGCCAGCAGCACCCCAGCGGGACAGGGAGGGCCTGAGCAGTTCTTC. This encodes CASSTPAGQGGPEQFF.

This clonotype has just a few counts. This sequence joins TRBV9 and TRBJ2-3; D might be TRBD1 (5 bases). This CDR3 contains 15 residues. CDR1 and CDR2 (germline): SGDLS, YYNGEE. V was cut by 0 bases and J by 4 bases, with 12 bases left in between. DNA for the CDR3: TGTGCCAGCAGCGTAGAAGGGGAACTCGCAGATACGCAGTATTTT. It encodes CASSVEGELADTQYF. Complete variable domain (other parts from reference TRBV9 and TRBJ2-3): DSGVTQTPKHLITATGQRVTLRCSPRSGDLSVYWYQQSLDQGLQFLIQYYNGEERAKGNILERFSAQQFPDLHSELNLSSLELGDSALYFCASSVEGELADTQYFGPGTRLTVL.

In its sample, this clonotype was seen many times. V and J are TRBV29-1 and TRBJ2-3; unclear D gene. Germline CDR1 reads SQVTM; CDR2 reads ANQGSEA. With 7 bases removed from V and 0 bases from J, the gap between germline ends came to 20 bases. This CDR3 is 16 amino acids long. The CDR3 sequence is CSAPRGSRASTDTQYF. The DNA for the CDR3 is TGCAGCGCCCCTAGAGGTTCTAGGGCTAGCACAGATACGCAGTATTTT.

This clonotype has ten or more counts. This chain joins TRBV29-1 and TRBJ2-1; D is perhaps TRBD1 (6 bases). Trimming stripped 8 bases from V and 0 bases from J, with 11 bases between. The CDR3 consists of 13 residues. Germline V gene sequence: CDR1 SQVTM, CDR2 ANQGSEA. The CDR3 DNA reads TGCAGCACCACAGGGAGCTCCTACAATGAGCAGTTCTTC. This gives the protein CSTTGSSYNEQFF.

Only a few counts were recorded for this clonotype. The chain uses TRBV7-8 and TRBJ2-1; D gene uncertain. Germline V gives CDR1 SGHVS, CDR2 FQNEAQ. CDR3 length equals 12 residues. V was shortened by 5 bases and J by 7 bases, with 9 bases between the two germline ends. In DNA form, the CDR3 reads TGTGCCAGCAGCCCAGACGGTAATGAGCAGTTCTTC. Amino acid sequence: CASSPDGNEQFF.

This clonotype appeared many times. The chain links TRBV5-4 to TRBJ1-4; D unresolved. CDR1 is SGHNT, CDR2 YYREEE, per germline (reference sequence). CDR3 length: 15 residues. V was trimmed by 4 bases and J by 0 bases, leaving 10 bases between them. Written as DNA, the CDR3 is TGTGCCAGCAGCCCATCAGGTCCAACTAATGAAAAACTGTTTTTT. Its translation is CASSPSGPTNEKLFF.

This clonotype appeared many times. The chain employs TRBV6-1 and TRBJ2-1; unclear D gene. With 3 bases removed from V and 0 bases from J, the gap between germline ends came to 9 bases. The CDR3 has 15 amino acids. Germline V gene sequence: CDR1 MNHNS, CDR2 SASEGT. CDR3: CASSDRAGSYNEQFF. In DNA form, the CDR3 reads TGTGCCAGCAGTGATCGGGCAGGCTCCTACAATGAGCAGTTCTTC.

This clonotype was found many times. V gene TRBV20-1 combines with J gene TRBJ2-3, with 14 bases matching TRBD2. The CDR3 consists of 13 residues. Germline values: CDR1 DFQATT, CDR2 SNEGSKA (reference sequence). CDR3 sequence: CSPGLAGADTQYF. DNA of the CDR3: TGCAGCCCGGGACTAGCGGGAGCAGATACGCAGTATTTT.

In its sample, this clonotype was seen many times. In nucleotides, the CDR3 is TGCAGTTCGAGCTGGGACTATGGCTACACCTTC. Encoded protein: CSSSWDYGYTF. The chain recombines TRBV20-1 with TRBJ1-2; no reliable D call. V lost 8 bases and J 3 bases, leaving 10 bases between the germline ends. CDR1 is DFQATT and CDR2 is SNEGSKA in the germline V gene (reference sequence). CDR3 length equals 11 residues.